The subject of this entry is one TCR beta chain. The ends were cut back, 1 base at V and 5 bases at J, with 9 bases in the middle. The CDR3 covers 14 residues. Germline V gene lookup returns CDR1 SGHNT and CDR2 YENEEA. The data were taken from a study of blood T cell repertoires in COVID-19. Study as a whole: From the United States, Italy and Spain came samples of acute and convalescent COVID-19. Sources were T cells, B-cell-depleted T cells, or PBMCs; the material itself was cDNA or gDNA.

Per the original methods: The authors estimated nucleated cell counts from reference gene primer amplification. Measured with immunoSEQ multiplex PCR; TCRdb has only the in-frame clones, and not every one. D and trimming come from the DNA, and the V and J calls and clone size come from that table. The table records about 210,000 clones, 86% of them present only once. The genes are TRBV11-3 and TRBJ2-1; possibly TRBD2 for D (5 bases). The clonotype comes from a woman aged 70-85 years with acute or convalescent COVID-19. Specimen: peripheral blood. As DNA, the CDR3 is TGTGCCAGCAGCTTAGTCCCCGGGAACAATGAGCAGTTCTTC. It codes for CASSLVPGNNEQFF.